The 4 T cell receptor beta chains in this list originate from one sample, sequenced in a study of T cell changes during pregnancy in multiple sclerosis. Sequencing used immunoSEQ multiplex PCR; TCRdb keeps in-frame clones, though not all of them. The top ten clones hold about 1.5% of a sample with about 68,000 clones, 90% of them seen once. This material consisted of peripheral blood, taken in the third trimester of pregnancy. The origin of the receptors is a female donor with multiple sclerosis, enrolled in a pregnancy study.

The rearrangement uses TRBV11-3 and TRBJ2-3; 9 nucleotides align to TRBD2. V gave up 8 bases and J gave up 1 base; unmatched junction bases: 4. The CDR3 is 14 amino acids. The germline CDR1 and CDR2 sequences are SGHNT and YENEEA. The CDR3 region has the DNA TGTGCCAGCGGCGAGCGGGAGGGCACAGATACGCAGTATTTT. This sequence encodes CASGEREGTDTQYF.

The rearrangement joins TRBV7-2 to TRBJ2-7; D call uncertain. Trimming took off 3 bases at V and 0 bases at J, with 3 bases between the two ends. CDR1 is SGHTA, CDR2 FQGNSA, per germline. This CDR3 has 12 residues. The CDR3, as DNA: TGTGCCAGCAGCTTCAGCTCCTACGAGCAGTACTTC. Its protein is CASSFSSYEQYF. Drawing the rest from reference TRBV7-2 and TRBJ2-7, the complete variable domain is GAGVSQSPSNKVTEKGKDVELRCDPISGHTALYWYRQSLGQGLEFLIYFQGNSAPDKSGLPSDRFSAERTGGSVSTLTIQRTQQEDSAVYLCASSFSSYEQYFGPGTRLTVT.

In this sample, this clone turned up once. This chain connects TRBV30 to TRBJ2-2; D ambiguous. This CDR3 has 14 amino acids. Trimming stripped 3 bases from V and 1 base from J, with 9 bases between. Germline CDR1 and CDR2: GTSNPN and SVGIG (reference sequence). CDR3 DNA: TGTGCCTGGAGAAGAGCGTGGAACACCGGGGAGCTGTTTTTT. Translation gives CAWRRAWNTGELFF.

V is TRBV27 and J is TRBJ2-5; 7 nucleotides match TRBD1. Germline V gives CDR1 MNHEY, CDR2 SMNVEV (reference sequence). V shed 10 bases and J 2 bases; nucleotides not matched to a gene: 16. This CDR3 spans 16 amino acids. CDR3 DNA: TGTGCCAACGAACAACACCGGGACAGAAAACAAGAGACCCAGTACTTC. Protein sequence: CANEQHRDRKQETQYF.